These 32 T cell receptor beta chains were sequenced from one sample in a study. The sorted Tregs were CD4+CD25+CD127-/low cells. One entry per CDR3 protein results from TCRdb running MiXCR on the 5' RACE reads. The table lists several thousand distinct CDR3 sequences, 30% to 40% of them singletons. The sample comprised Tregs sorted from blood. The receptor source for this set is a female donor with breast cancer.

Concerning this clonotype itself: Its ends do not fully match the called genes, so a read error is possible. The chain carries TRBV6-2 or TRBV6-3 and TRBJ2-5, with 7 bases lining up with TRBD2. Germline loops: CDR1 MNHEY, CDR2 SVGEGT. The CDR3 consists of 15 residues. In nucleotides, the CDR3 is TGTGCCAGCGCGAGTATAGCGGGTAACCAAGAGACCCAGAACTTC. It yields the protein CASASIAGNQETQNF.

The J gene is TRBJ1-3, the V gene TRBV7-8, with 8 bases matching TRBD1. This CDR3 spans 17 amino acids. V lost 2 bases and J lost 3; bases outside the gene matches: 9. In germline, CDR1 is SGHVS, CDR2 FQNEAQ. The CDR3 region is CASSLTPQGADGNTIYF. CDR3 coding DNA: TGTGCCAGCAGCTTAACCCCTCAGGGGGCTGATGGAAACACCATATATTTT.

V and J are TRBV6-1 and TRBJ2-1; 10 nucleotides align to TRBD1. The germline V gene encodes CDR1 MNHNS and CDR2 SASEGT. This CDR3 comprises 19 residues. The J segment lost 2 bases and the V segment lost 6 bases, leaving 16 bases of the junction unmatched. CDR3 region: CASSTVPGQGIGAYNEQFF. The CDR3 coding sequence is TGTGCCAGCAGCACAGTCCCGGGACAGGGGATTGGGGCCTACAATGAGCAGTTCTTC.

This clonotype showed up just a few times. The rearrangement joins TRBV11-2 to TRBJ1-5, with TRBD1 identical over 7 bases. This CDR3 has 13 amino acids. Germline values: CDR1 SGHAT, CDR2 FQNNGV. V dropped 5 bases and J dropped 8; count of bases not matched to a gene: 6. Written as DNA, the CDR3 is TGTGCCAGCAGCGACAGGGTTGGTGAGCCCCAGCATTTT. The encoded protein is CASSDRVGEPQHF.

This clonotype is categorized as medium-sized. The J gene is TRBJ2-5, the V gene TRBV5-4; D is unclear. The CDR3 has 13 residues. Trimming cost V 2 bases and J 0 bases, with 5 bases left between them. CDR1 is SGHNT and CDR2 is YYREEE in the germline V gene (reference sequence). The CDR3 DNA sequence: TGTGCCAGCAGCTTCACAAACCAAGAGACCCAGTACTTC. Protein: CASSFTNQETQYF.

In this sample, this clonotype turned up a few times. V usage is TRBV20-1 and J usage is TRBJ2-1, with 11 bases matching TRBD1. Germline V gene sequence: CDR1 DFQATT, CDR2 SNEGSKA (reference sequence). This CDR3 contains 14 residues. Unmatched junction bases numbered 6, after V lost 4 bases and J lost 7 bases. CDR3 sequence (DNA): TGCAGTGCTAAGGGACAGGGGGTCTGGAATGAGCAGTTCTTC. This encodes CSAKGQGVWNEQFF.

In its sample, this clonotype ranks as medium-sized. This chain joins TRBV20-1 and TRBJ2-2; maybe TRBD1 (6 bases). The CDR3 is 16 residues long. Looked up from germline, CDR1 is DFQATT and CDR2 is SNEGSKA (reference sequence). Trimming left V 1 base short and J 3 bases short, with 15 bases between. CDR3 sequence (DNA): TGCAGTGCTAGAGGAGGGGCAGGGGTTGACACCGGGGAGCTGTTTTTT. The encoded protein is CSARGGAGVDTGELFF.

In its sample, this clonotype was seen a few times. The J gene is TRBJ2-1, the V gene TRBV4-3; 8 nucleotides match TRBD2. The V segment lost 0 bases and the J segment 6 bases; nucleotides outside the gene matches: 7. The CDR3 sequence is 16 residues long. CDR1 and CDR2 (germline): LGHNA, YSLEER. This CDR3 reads CASSQDWAGGFNEQFF. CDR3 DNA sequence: TGCGCCAGCAGCCAAGATTGGGCGGGAGGATTCAATGAGCAGTTCTTC.

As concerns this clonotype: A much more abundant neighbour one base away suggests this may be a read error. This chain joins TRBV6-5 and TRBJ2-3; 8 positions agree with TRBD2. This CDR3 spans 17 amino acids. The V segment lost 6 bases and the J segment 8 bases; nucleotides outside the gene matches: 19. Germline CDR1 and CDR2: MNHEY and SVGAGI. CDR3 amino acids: CASRPEPRREGVITQYF. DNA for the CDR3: TGTGCCAGCAGACCTGAGCCCCGACGGGAGGGGGTAATTACGCAGTATTTT.

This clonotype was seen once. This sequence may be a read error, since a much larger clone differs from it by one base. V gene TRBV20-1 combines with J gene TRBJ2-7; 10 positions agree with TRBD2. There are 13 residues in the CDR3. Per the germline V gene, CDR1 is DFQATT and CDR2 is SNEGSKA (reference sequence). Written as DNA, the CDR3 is TGCAGTGCTTCCGGGACTAGCGAATACGAGCAGTGCGTC. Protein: CSASGTSEYEQCV.

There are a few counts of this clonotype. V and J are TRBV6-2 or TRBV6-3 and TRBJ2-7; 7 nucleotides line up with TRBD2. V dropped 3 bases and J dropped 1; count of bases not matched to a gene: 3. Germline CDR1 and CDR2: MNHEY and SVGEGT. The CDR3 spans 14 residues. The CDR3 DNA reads TGTGCCAGCAGTTATAGCGGGCCTTCCTACGAGCAGTACTTC. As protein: CASSYSGPSYEQYF.

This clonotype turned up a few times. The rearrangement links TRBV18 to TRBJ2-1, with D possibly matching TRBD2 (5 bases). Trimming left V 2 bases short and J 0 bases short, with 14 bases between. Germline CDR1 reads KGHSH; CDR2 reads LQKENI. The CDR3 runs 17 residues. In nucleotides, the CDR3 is TGTGCCAGCTCACCATTGCCGAGGGCGGCCTCCTACAATGAGCAGTTCTTC. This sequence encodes CASSPLPRAASYNEQFF.

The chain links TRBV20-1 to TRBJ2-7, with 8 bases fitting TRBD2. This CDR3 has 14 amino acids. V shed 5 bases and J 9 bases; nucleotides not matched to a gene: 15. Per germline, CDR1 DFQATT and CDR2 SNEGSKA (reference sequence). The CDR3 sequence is CSAPITGLGPGQYF. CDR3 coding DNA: TGCAGTGCTCCTATTACGGGACTAGGTCCCGGGCAGTACTTC.

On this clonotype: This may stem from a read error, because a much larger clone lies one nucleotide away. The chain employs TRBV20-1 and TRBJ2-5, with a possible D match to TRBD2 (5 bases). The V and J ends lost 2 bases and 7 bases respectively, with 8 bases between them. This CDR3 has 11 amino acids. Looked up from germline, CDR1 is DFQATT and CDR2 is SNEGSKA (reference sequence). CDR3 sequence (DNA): TGCAGTGCTAGATTAGGAGGGACCCAGTACTTC. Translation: CSARLGGTQYF.

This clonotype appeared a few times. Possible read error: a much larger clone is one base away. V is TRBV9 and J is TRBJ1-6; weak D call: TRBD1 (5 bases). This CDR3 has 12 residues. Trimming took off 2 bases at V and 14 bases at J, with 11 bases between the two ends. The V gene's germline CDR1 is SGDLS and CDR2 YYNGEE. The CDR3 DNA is TGTGCCAGCAGCGTCCGTCGAGGGGCCCTCCACTTT. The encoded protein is CASSVRRGALHF.

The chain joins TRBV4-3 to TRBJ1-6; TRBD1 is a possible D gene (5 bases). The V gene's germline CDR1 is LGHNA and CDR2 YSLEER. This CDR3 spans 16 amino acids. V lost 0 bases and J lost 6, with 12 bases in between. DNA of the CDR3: TGCGCCAGCAGCCAAGATAAGGGGTTGATTAATTCACCCCTCCACTTT. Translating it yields CASSQDKGLINSPLHF.

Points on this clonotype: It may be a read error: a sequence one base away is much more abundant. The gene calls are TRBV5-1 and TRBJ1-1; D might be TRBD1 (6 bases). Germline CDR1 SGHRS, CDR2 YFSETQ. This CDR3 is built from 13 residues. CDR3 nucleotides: TGCGCCAGCAGTGCCCCCCAGGGGACTGACGCTTTCTTT. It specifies CASSAPQGTDAFF. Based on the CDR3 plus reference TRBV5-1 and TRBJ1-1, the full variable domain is KAGVTQTPRYLIKTRGQQVTLSCSPISGHRSVSWYQQTPGQGLQFLFEYFSETQRNKGNFPGRFSGRQFSNSRSEMNVSTLELGDSALYLCASSAPQGTDAFFGQGTRLTVV.

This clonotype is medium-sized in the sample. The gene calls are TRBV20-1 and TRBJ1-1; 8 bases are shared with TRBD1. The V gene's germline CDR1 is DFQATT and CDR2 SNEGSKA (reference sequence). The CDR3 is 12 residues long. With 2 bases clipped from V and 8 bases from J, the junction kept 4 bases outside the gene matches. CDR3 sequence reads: CSARQGDREAFF. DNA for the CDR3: TGCAGTGCTAGACAGGGGGACAGGGAAGCTTTCTTT.

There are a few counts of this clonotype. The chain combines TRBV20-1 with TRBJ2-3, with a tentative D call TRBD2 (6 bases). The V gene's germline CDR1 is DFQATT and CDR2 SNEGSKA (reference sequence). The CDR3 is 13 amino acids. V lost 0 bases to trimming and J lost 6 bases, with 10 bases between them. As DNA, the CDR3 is TGCAGTGCTAGAGATCTGGGAGGCGATACGCAGTATTTT. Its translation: CSARDLGGDTQYF.

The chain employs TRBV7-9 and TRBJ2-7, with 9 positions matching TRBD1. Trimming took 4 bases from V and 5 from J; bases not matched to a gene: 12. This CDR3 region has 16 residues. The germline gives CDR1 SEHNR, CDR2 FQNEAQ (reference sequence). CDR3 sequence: CASSSRRGQGTHEQYF. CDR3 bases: TGTGCCAGCAGCTCCCGCCGGGGACAGGGAACCCACGAGCAGTACTTC.

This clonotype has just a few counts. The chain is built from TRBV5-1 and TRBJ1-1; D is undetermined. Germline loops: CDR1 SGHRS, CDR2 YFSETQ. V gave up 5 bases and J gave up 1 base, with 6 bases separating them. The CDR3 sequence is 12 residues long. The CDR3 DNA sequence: TGCGCCAGCAGTGAGGGGAACACTGAAGCTTTCTTT. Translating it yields CASSEGNTEAFF.

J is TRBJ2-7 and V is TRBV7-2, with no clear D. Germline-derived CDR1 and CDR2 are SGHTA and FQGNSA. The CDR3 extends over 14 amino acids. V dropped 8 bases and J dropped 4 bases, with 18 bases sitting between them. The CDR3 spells CASSPNTATYEQYV. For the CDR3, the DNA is TGTGCCAGCTCACCAAATACAGCAACTTACGAGCAGTACGTC.

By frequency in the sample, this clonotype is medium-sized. The CDR3 region is CASSFSAYHSGANVLTF. DNA for the CDR3: TGTGCCAGCAGTTTTTCCGCGTATCACTCTGGGGCCAACGTCCTGACTTTC. The chain couples TRBV27 to TRBJ2-6; no definite D call. This CDR3 comprises 17 residues. V lost 3 bases and J lost 0, with 12 bases in between. CDR1 and CDR2 (germline): MNHEY, SMNVEV (reference sequence).

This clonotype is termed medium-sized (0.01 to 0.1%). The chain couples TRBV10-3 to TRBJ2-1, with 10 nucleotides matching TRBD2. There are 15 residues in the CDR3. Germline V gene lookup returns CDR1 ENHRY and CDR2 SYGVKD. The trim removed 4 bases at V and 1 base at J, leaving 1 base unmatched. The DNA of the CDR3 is TGTGCCATCAGTGGGACTAGCGGTTCCTACAATGAGCAGTTCTTC. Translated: CAISGTSGSYNEQFF.

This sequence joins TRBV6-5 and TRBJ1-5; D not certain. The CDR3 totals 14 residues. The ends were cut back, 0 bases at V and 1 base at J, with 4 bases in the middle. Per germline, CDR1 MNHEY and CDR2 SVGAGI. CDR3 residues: CASSYSPSNQPQHF. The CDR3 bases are TGTGCCAGCAGTTACTCGCCAAGCAATCAGCCCCAGCATTTT.

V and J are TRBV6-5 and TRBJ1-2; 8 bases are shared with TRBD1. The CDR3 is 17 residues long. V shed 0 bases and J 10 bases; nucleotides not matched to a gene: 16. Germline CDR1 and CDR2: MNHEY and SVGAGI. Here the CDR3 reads CASSYSWTGSLLDNYTF. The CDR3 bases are TGTGCCAGCAGTTACTCTTGGACAGGGTCTCTATTGGATAACTACACCTTC.

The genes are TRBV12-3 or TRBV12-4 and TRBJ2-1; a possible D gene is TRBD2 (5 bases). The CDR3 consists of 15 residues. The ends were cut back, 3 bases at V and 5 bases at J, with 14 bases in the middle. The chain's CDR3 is CASSFEAGHDNEQFF. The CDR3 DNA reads TGTGCCAGCAGTTTTGAGGCGGGCCACGACAATGAGCAGTTCTTC.

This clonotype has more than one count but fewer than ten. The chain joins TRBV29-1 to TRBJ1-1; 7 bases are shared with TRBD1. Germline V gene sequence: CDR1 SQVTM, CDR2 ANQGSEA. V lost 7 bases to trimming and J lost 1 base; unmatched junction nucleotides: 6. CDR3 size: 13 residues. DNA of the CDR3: TGCAGCGCAACGACAGGGAGGAACACTGAAGCTTTCTTT. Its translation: CSATTGRNTEAFF.

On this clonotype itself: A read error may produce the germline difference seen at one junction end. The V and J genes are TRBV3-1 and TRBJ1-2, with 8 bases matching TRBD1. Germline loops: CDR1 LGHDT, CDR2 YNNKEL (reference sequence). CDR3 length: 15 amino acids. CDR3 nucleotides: TGTGCCAGCAGCAATAACAGGGGGTTCCTCTATAGCTACACCTTC. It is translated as CASSNNRGFLYSYTF. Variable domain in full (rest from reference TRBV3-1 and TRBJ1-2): DTAVSQTPKYLVTQMGNDKSIKCEQNLGHDTMYWYKQDSKKFLKIMFSYNNKELIINETVPNRFSPKSPDKAHLNLHINSLELGDSAVYFCASSNNRGFLYSYTFGSGTRLTVV.

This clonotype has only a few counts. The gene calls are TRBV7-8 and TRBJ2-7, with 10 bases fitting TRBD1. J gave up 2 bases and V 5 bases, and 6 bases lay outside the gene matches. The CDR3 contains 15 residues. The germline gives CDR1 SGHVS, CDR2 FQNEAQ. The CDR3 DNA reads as TGTGCCAGCAGCGTCACGGACAGGGGGGCCTACGAGCAGTACTTC. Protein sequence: CASSVTDRGAYEQYF.

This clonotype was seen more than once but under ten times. CDR3 coding DNA: TGCAGTGCTAAGCTTCTGGCTGAGCAGTTCTTC. Translated, it gives CSAKLLAEQFF. This sequence joins TRBV20-1 and TRBJ2-1; D gene unclear. The germline V gene encodes CDR1 DFQATT and CDR2 SNEGSKA (reference sequence). Trimming left V 4 bases short and J 9 bases short, with 10 bases between. The length of the CDR3 is 11 residues.

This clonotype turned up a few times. CDR3 nucleotides: TGCGCCAGCAGCTTGGCGGCGGGAAGGGTACGCAATGAGCAGTTCTTC. It yields the protein CASSLAAGRVRNEQFF. The chain couples TRBV5-1 to TRBJ2-1; a weak D match, TRBD2 (6 bases). Per the germline V gene, CDR1 is SGHRS and CDR2 is YFSETQ. This CDR3 is built from 16 residues. The ends were cut back, 0 bases at V and 6 bases at J, with 16 bases in the middle.